A single TCR beta chain is shown here with its context. This sample is part of a study of OX40 agonist ivuxolimab in advanced cancers. Study details: At doses from 0.01 to 10 mg/kg, patients were given intravenous ivuxolimab every 2 weeks.

The V gene's germline CDR1 is MGHRA and CDR2 YSYEKL. There are 18 residues in the CDR3. With V trimmed by 3 bases and J by 1 base, 12 bases remained unmatched. Sampled blood was obtained at baseline, cycle 4 day 1, and cycle 7 day 1. Using immunoSEQ multiplex PCR, the repertoire was profiled, and TCRdb retains in-frame clones only, with some absent. The profile shows 45,000 to 55,000 clones, 80% to 85% of them singletons. The source is an adult with an advanced solid tumor such as melanoma, head and neck, liver or kidney cancer. The sequenced sample was CD4+ or CD8+ T cells sorted from blood, obtained in a trial of the OX40 agonist ivuxolimab. The chain employs TRBV4-1 and TRBJ1-1, with 9 bases fitting TRBD1. Here the CDR3 DNA reads TGCGCCAGCAGCCAGGGGGTCGGACAGGGGCTCAAGAACACTGAAGCTTTCTTT. Translating gives CASSQGVGQGLKNTEAFF.